This T cell receptor beta chain stems from a study of T cells after somatic rescue of genetic block. This clone was seen a handful of times. V lost 2 bases and J 0 bases, leaving 10 bases between the germline ends. CDR1 and CDR2 (germline): MDHEN, SYDVKM. The CDR3 covers 15 residues. Libraries were prepared by immunoSEQ multiplex PCR; TCRdb keeps only in-frame clonotypes and omits some of them. Altogether 55,000 to 75,000 clones are present, 85% to 95% being singletons, with the ten largest covering roughly 2.8%. The material sequenced was peripheral blood mononuclear cells (PBMCs). The chain has TRBV28 and TRBJ1-1; perhaps TRBD1 as D (6 bases). The receptor comes from a man in his forties or fifties. The CDR3 reads CASSLPTGMNTEAFF. CDR3 nucleotides: TGTGCCAGCAGTTTACCTACAGGGATGAACACTGAAGCTTTCTTT.